The present TCR beta chain was sequenced within a study of cytomegalovirus exposure and HLA in healthy donors. On the study more broadly: Of a few hundred genotyped donors, more than 75% clustered with self-reported Caucasian donors. Study-wide results and caveats: Common viral pathogens were later found to be apparently linked to several of the most significant clusters. TCR beta V- and J-gene trimming was later associated with a missense DCLRE1C variant. Later analysis showed TCR association rates varying by HLA locus, highest for DRB1 and lowest for HLA-C.

Note on this clone: Its antigen is not known.

The PCR ran on 60 Vbeta and 13 Jbeta primers. This table comes from immunoSEQ multiplex PCR, and its TCRdb copy is limited to in-frame clones, with some not included. The data show about 140,000 clones, 82% seen once. Germline V CDR1 and CDR2: MNHNS, SASEGT. Trimming took off 9 bases at V and 2 bases at J, with 17 bases between the two ends. The CDR3 has 15 amino acids. The specimen sequenced was PBMCs. This receptor was taken from a man aged 18-30 years in good health and CMV-seropositive. This chain connects TRBV6-1 to TRBJ1-3; a weak D match, TRBD1 (5 bases). DNA for the CDR3: TGTGCCAGTACTGTCGGAGGGACGGCTGGAAACACCATATATTTT. It encodes CASTVGGTAGNTIYF.